The 30 T cell receptor beta chains below come from one sample, sequenced in a study of T cell repertoires in cytomegalovirus infection. TCRdb used MiXCR to reprocess the reads, holding one entry per CDR3 protein. The table shows 350,000 to 550,000 distinct CDR3 sequences, with about a third occurring only once. Sequences were obtained from PBMCs. These receptors came from a human donor in good health (CMV status not recorded). Some clones in this sample may be carry-over from other donors' samples.

Turning to this clonotype: At one end the junction does not follow the germline gene, possibly because of a read error. This chain uses TRBV11-1 with TRBJ1-2; TRBD1 agrees at 7 bases. This CDR3 region has 14 residues. Germline-derived CDR1 and CDR2 are SGHAT and FQDESV (reference sequence). The DNA of the CDR3 is TGTGCCAGCAGCTTGCGGACAGGCTTTTATGGCTACAACTTC. Amino acids: CASSLRTGFYGYNF.

This chain links TRBV6-6 with TRBJ2-7; 9 bases line up with TRBD1. This CDR3 has 15 residues. The germline CDR1 and CDR2 sequences are MNHNY and SVGAGI (reference sequence). The V segment lost 6 bases and the J segment 3 bases; nucleotides outside the gene matches: 9. The CDR3: CASRPKTGGVYEQYF. Written as DNA, the CDR3 is TGTGCCAGCAGGCCGAAGACAGGGGGAGTCTACGAGCAGTACTTC.

Turning to this clonotype: This may come from a read error, since a much larger clone is one base off. The chain employs TRBV6-6 and TRBJ2-2; D may be TRBD2 (5 bases). Trimming stripped 1 base from V and 5 bases from J, with 17 bases between. Per the germline V gene, CDR1 is MNHNY and CDR2 is SVGAGI (reference sequence). CDR3 length: 17 residues. Here the CDR3 reads CASSYFLETSGTGELFF. Written as DNA, the CDR3 is TGTGCCAGCAGTTACTTTCTGGAGACCTCGGGGACCGGGGAGCTGTTTTTT.

The chain is built from TRBV6-1 and TRBJ1-1; D gene ambiguous. The ends were cut back, 5 bases at V and 3 bases at J, with 4 bases in the middle. CDR3 length: 11 amino acids. Looked up from germline, CDR1 is MNHNS and CDR2 is SASEGT. The DNA of the CDR3 is TGTGCCAGCAGTAAGTACACTGAAGCTTTCTTT. This gives the protein CASSKYTEAFF.

This chain joins TRBV6-6 and TRBJ1-5; D possibly corresponds to TRBD1 (5 bases). The ends were cut back, 6 bases at V and 5 bases at J, with 17 bases in the middle. The CDR3 is 15 amino acids. Germline CDR1 is MNHNY and CDR2 is SVGAGI (reference sequence). The CDR3 sequence is CASRIGQGSHQPQHF. The CDR3 DNA is TGTGCCAGCAGGATAGGCCAGGGAAGCCATCAGCCCCAGCATTTT.

This clonotype occurred a few times. The rearrangement uses TRBV20-1 and TRBJ1-1, with 8 positions matching TRBD1. The germline gives CDR1 DFQATT, CDR2 SNEGSKA (reference sequence). The CDR3 has 12 amino acids. The trim removed 3 bases at V and 10 bases at J, leaving 7 bases unmatched. The CDR3 sequence: CSASQGALAAFF. The CDR3 nucleotides are TGCAGTGCTAGTCAGGGGGCGCTTGCAGCTTTCTTT.

V gene TRBV4-1 combines with J gene TRBJ1-3; D not resolved. The CDR3 extends over 15 amino acids. Trimming pared 1 base from V and 4 bases from J, leaving 11 bases between. The germline gives CDR1 MGHRA, CDR2 YSYEKL. CDR3 in amino acids: CASSQGWAGGNTIYF. DNA of the CDR3: TGCGCCAGCAGCCAAGGATGGGCAGGAGGAAACACCATATATTTT.

The CDR3 bases are TGTGCCAGCAGTCCGACCGGGACAGGGTTCGCCGGGGAGCTGTTTTTT. Translating gives CASSPTGTGFAGELFF. The chain is built from TRBV6-1 and TRBJ2-2; 9 bases match TRBD1. Germline trimming cut 5 bases from V and 6 bases from J; bases unmatched to any gene: 10. This CDR3 comprises 16 residues. Per germline, CDR1 MNHNS and CDR2 SASEGT.

This chain joins TRBV5-1 and TRBJ2-1; 11 positions agree with TRBD2. Germline V gene data show CDR1 as SGHRS and CDR2 as YFSETQ. This CDR3 region has 16 residues. V was clipped by 1 base and J by 6 bases; unmatched bases: 6. CDR3 loop: CASSLLAGGPANEQFF. As DNA, the CDR3 is TGCGCCAGCAGCTTGTTAGCGGGGGGGCCGGCCAATGAGCAGTTCTTC.

Comment on this clonotype: A read error may produce the germline difference seen at one junction end. The J gene is TRBJ1-1, the V gene TRBV7-4; possibly TRBD1 for D (5 bases). Germline lookup yields CDR1 SGHVT and CDR2 SQSDAQ. This CDR3 has 13 residues. For the CDR3, the DNA is TGTGCCAGCAGCTTAGGCGGGGGTACTGAATCTTTCTTT. Translated, it gives CASSLGGGTESFF.

The CDR3 region is CASSLGSGGAYTGPYNEQFF. The CDR3 nucleotides read TGTGCCAGCAGCTTGGGTAGCGGGGGGGCCTACACCGGCCCTTACAATGAGCAGTTCTTC. The chain carries TRBV5-4 and TRBJ2-1; 11 bases map to TRBD2. This CDR3 has 20 residues. V gave up 0 bases and J gave up 4 bases; unmatched junction bases: 15. Germline-derived CDR1 and CDR2 are SGHNT and YYREEE (reference sequence).

The chain has TRBV7-6 and TRBJ2-1, with TRBD1 matching over 8 bases. Germline assignment: CDR1 SGHVS and CDR2 FNYEAQ. Trimming at V came to 5 bases and at J to 10 bases, leaving 13 bases not matched to a gene. The CDR3 has 15 amino acids. The CDR3 nucleotides are TGTGCCAGCAGCCCTGGACAGGGCTGGCGCAAGGAGCAGTTCTTC. Translation gives CASSPGQGWRKEQFF.

This clonotype has a count of ten or more. This chain joins TRBV20-1 and TRBJ1-5; D possibly corresponds to TRBD1 (5 bases). This CDR3 has 12 residues. The germline gives CDR1 DFQATT, CDR2 SNEGSKA (reference sequence). V lost 4 bases, J lost 4 bases, and 8 bases lay in between. The CDR3 protein is CSAIKGNQPQHF. Written as DNA, the CDR3 is TGCAGTGCTATTAAGGGGAATCAGCCCCAGCATTTT.

This clonotype was detected once. The chain employs TRBV18 and TRBJ2-3; D unresolved. This CDR3 contains 15 residues. V was pared by 0 bases and J by 5 bases, with 12 bases between. The germline V gene encodes CDR1 KGHSH and CDR2 LQKENI. CDR3 nucleotides: TGTGCCAGCTCACCACCTACGGCCATAAGAGATACGCAGTATTTT. Translated, it gives CASSPPTAIRDTQYF.

As regards this clonotype: It is likely a read error, because the conserved phenylalanine at the end of the CDR3 is missing. The CDR3 DNA sequence: TGCGCCAGCAGCCAAGATATCGGGGGCGGTAACTATGGCTACACCTTA. This codes for CASSQDIGGGNYGYTL. This chain uses TRBV4-3 with TRBJ1-2; TRBD1 might be the D (6 bases). The germline V gene has CDR1 LGHNA and CDR2 YSLEER. The germline V and J ends were trimmed by 0 bases and 1 base, with 12 bases remaining between them. The CDR3 is 16 residues long.

The table lists this clonotype with many counts. The V call is TRBV7-2, the J call TRBJ2-2, with 8 nucleotides matching TRBD1. This CDR3 spans 16 amino acids. Germline trimming cut 5 bases from V and 2 bases from J; bases unmatched to any gene: 7. CDR1 is SGHTA, CDR2 FQGNSA, per germline. CDR3 nucleotide sequence: TGTGCCAGCAGCCCGGGGACAGGATCAAACACCGGGGAGCTGTTTTTT. Translated, it gives CASSPGTGSNTGELFF.

This clonotype was recorded a few times. The chain joins TRBV6-6 to TRBJ1-5; D is uncertain. V was cut by 2 bases and J by 6 bases, with 17 bases left in between. Germline V lookup: CDR1 MNHNY, CDR2 SVGAGI (reference sequence). The length of the CDR3 is 16 residues. In nucleotides, the CDR3 is TGTGCCAGCAGTTACCACCTGGGCTCGGTATCTCAGCCCCAGCATTTT. Translated, it gives CASSYHLGSVSQPQHF.

This clonotype was seen just once. This may come from a read error, since a much larger clone is one base off. This chain joins TRBV7-9 and TRBJ2-3; D perhaps matches TRBD1 (5 bases). The J call is uncertain, as TRBJ1-5 better fits the DNA end. The CDR3 length is 19 residues. Germline V gene sequence: CDR1 SEHNR, CDR2 FQNEAQ (reference sequence). The CDR3 region is CASSPWTSGTMTSTDTQHF. The CDR3 DNA reads as TGTGCCAGCAGCCCCTGGACTAGCGGGACGATGACTAGCACAGATACGCAGCATTTT.

This clonotype was counted at least ten times. The chain employs TRBV4-1 and TRBJ1-2, with TRBD1 identical over 9 bases. The germline gives CDR1 MGHRA, CDR2 YSYEKL. The J segment lost 5 bases and the V segment lost 0 bases, leaving 7 bases of the junction unmatched. This CDR3 contains 16 residues. The CDR3 bases are TGCGCCAGCAGCCAAGATTTGGGCGGGACAGGGTATGGCTACACCTTC. Its translation is CASSQDLGGTGYGYTF.

V is TRBV27 and J is TRBJ1-6, with no clear D. The V gene's germline CDR1 is MNHEY and CDR2 SMNVEV (reference sequence). The CDR3 covers 14 residues. V was shortened by 2 bases and J by 2 bases, with 4 bases between the two germline ends. The CDR3 protein is CASSLGTYNSPLHF. For the CDR3, the DNA is TGTGCCAGCAGTTTAGGGACCTATAATTCACCCCTCCACTTT.

The genes are TRBV24-1 and TRBJ2-3; TRBD1 might be the D (7 bases). Germline V CDR1 and CDR2: KGHDR, SFDVKD. CDR3 size: 16 residues. The ends were cut back, 3 bases at V and 1 base at J, with 13 bases in the middle. The CDR3 nucleotides are TGTGCCACCAGTGATCCGCTCAGGGGGGGCACAGATACGCAGTATTTT. It translates to CATSDPLRGGTDTQYF.

The rearrangement links TRBV20-1 to TRBJ1-3; weak D call: TRBD1 (6 bases). The germline V and J ends were trimmed by 5 bases and 6 bases, with 23 bases remaining between them. The CDR3 is made up of 16 amino acids. Germline loops: CDR1 DFQATT, CDR2 SNEGSKA (reference sequence). CDR3 residues: CSALLGTHGGKNTIYF. The CDR3 DNA reads TGCAGTGCTTTGCTTGGGACACATGGGGGGAAAAACACCATATATTTT.

The chain links TRBV7-8 to TRBJ1-2; 7 bases match TRBD1. Trimming took 0 bases from V and 4 from J; bases not matched to a gene: 14. Germline lookup yields CDR1 SGHVS and CDR2 FQNEAQ. This CDR3 is built from 18 residues. This CDR3 is CASSLARGWQGVGYGYTF. The CDR3 DNA reads TGTGCCAGCAGCTTAGCGCGAGGATGGCAGGGGGTTGGCTATGGCTACACCTTC.

In its sample, this clonotype was seen many times. J is TRBJ2-3 and V is TRBV11-1; D ambiguous. The CDR3 is 16 amino acids. The germline V and J ends were trimmed by 0 bases and 3 bases, with 13 bases remaining between them. The germline V gene encodes CDR1 SGHAT and CDR2 FQDESV (reference sequence). The CDR3 DNA reads as TGTGCCAGCAGCTTAGCGCTAGACGTGGGGACAGATACGCAGTATTTT. Translating it yields CASSLALDVGTDTQYF.

This clonotype was picked up many times. The junction and the germline gene differ at one end; a read error may be behind it. The genes are TRBV4-3 and TRBJ2-5, with 8 nucleotides matching TRBD1. The germline CDR1 and CDR2 sequences are LGHNA and YSLEER. The CDR3 sequence is 13 residues long. The CDR3 is CASSQDRGETQYF. The CDR3 DNA reads TGTGCCAGCAGTCAAGACAGGGGAGAGACCCAGTACTTC.

This clonotype was observed many times. The rearrangement joins TRBV27 to TRBJ2-1; D may be TRBD2 (6 bases). The germline V gene has CDR1 MNHEY and CDR2 SMNVEV (reference sequence). The CDR3 is 13 amino acids. V lost 4 bases and J lost 4, with 8 bases in between. DNA for the CDR3: TGTGCCAGCAGTTCTCGGGAGTACAATGAGCAGTTCTTC. Its protein product is CASSSREYNEQFF.

V usage is TRBV7-8 and J usage is TRBJ2-3; tentatively, D is TRBD1 (6 bases). With 5 bases removed from V and 6 bases from J, the gap between germline ends came to 18 bases. Per the germline V gene, CDR1 is SGHVS and CDR2 is FQNEAQ. This CDR3 is 15 amino acids long. The CDR3 sequence is CASSDHDRPMDTQYF. As DNA, the CDR3 is TGTGCCAGCAGCGATCACGACAGGCCCATGGATACGCAGTATTTT.

This clonotype was recorded many times. This chain uses TRBV6-1 with TRBJ2-7; the D is unclear. Trimming removed 3 bases from V and 0 bases from J, with 6 bases in between. The CDR3 is made up of 13 amino acids. Germline V gene lookup returns CDR1 MNHNS and CDR2 SASEGT. The CDR3 DNA reads as TGTGCCAGCAGTGAGGACCTCTCCTACGAGCAGTACTTC. Protein product: CASSEDLSYEQYF.

This clonotype was found many times. The CDR3 coding sequence is TGCGCCAGCAGCCCTTCTAGCGGTTCATTCACCGGGGAGCTGTTTTTT. Its translation: CASSPSSGSFTGELFF. The V and J genes are TRBV4-1 and TRBJ2-2, with TRBD2 matching over 7 bases. Germline CDR1 is MGHRA and CDR2 is YSYEKL. This CDR3 is built from 16 residues. Losses at the gene ends were 4 bases for V and 4 bases for J; bases not matched to a gene: 9.

This clonotype turned up a few times. The chain couples TRBV6-1 to TRBJ1-6; D is unresolved. CDR1 and CDR2 (germline): MNHNS, SASEGT. This CDR3 is built from 14 residues. V lost 2 bases to trimming and J lost 13 bases, with 15 bases between them. CDR3 bases: TGTGCCAGCAGTGAAAGGTCTGCGGTCTCCCCCCTCCACTTT. Encoded protein: CASSERSAVSPLHF.